The following is a T cell receptor (beta chain) sequence with its context. The antigen is undetermined. The entry originates in a study of shared clonotypes between healthy human individuals. General study points: For sorted subsets, rarefaction showed incomplete sequencing despite large depth.

Cells designated naive CD8 were CD45RO-negative and were positively selected for CCR7, with terminally differentiated effector memory CD45RA+ cells excluded. CDR3 size: 16 residues. Germline assignment: CDR1 SNHLY and CDR2 FYNNEI. Trimming took 0 bases from V and 4 from J, leaving 15 bases between them. Assay used: immunoSEQ multiplex PCR; TCRdb lists only in-frame clones, some missing. The repertoire holds about 2 million clones, about 95% seen once, with around 1.2% in the top ten. The chain combines TRBV2 with TRBJ2-5; a weak D match, TRBD2 (7 bases). Sequenced material: naive CD8+ T cells sorted from blood. This clonotype was sampled from a man aged 18 to 30 in good health. This chain's CDR3 is CASSEALLGGRETQYF. The CDR3 bases are TGTGCCAGCAGTGAAGCGCTTCTGGGGGGGCGAGAGACCCAGTACTTC.